Each of the 9 T cell receptor beta chains below was sequenced from the same sample in a study of CD8 T cells in Susac syndrome. An amount of RNA that ranged from about 0.45 to 1 ug was reverse transcribed with random hexamers. Each CDR3 protein is one row after TCRdb ran MiXCR on the immunoSEQ multiplex PCR reads. The repertoire has roughly 200,000 distinct CDR3 sequences, just under 95% of them found once; the top ten carry 0.099%. The sequenced sample consisted of CD4+ T cells from PBMCs. The receptors come from a human donor with Susac syndrome.

The V and J genes are TRBV5-1 and TRBJ1-1; D gene uncertain. The CDR3 totals 13 residues. Trimming removed 3 bases at V and 0 bases at J, with 6 bases between. The germline V gene encodes CDR1 SGHRS and CDR2 YFSETQ. This CDR3 reads CASSYTVNTEAFF. CDR3 nucleotides: TGCGCCAGCAGCTACACAGTGAACACTGAAGCTTTCTTT.

The rearrangement uses TRBV4-1 and TRBJ1-1; D is perhaps TRBD1 (5 bases). This CDR3 contains 17 residues. Trimming stripped 4 bases from V and 0 bases from J, with 18 bases between. Germline V lookup: CDR1 MGHRA, CDR2 YSYEKL. The CDR3 protein is CASSPRSEGRLNTEAFF. CDR3 nucleotide sequence: TGCGCCAGCAGCCCGCGATCGGAGGGGCGGTTGAACACTGAAGCTTTCTTT.

This chain links TRBV29-1 with TRBJ1-3; 7 nucleotides agree with TRBD1. This CDR3 spans 12 amino acids. J lost 4 bases, V lost 6 bases, and 3 bases had no gene match. Germline V lookup: CDR1 SQVTM, CDR2 ANQGSEA. The chain's CDR3 is CSVRGIGNTIYF. The CDR3 DNA is TGCAGCGTCAGGGGGATAGGAAACACCATATATTTT.

This clonotype was detected only a few times. CDR3 in amino acids: CASSPRQGAYEQYF. CDR3 DNA: TGTGCCAGCAGTCCCAGACAGGGTGCCTACGAGCAGTACTTC. The chain couples TRBV6-6 to TRBJ2-7; 7 bases align to TRBD1. Germline CDR1 and CDR2: MNHNY and SVGAGI (reference sequence). The CDR3 is made up of 14 amino acids. Losses at the gene ends were 5 bases for V and 2 bases for J; bases not matched to a gene: 6.

This clonotype was recorded only once. The CDR3 DNA reads as TGTGCCAGCAGAGCAAGAGGGAGCACAGATACGCAGTATTTT. Translating gives CASRARGSTDTQYF. V usage is TRBV2 and J usage is TRBJ2-3, with a weak D call TRBD2 (5 bases). The V gene lost 6 bases and the J gene lost 0 bases, with 10 bases spanning the gap. CDR3 length equals 14 residues. Germline-derived CDR1 and CDR2 are SNHLY and FYNNEI.

The chain uses TRBV28 and TRBJ2-1; D unclear. The V end lost 5 bases, the J end lost 5 bases, and 10 bases lay between the germline ends. The CDR3 sequence is 13 residues long. CDR1 and CDR2 (germline): MDHEN, SYDVKM. The CDR3 protein is CASSGAGDNEQFF. CDR3 bases: TGTGCCAGCAGTGGCGCCGGAGACAATGAGCAGTTCTTC.

The chain employs TRBV27 and TRBJ2-3, with TRBD1 matching 7 bases. J gave up 2 bases and V 4 bases, and 3 bases lay outside the gene matches. The CDR3 length is 14 residues. The germline gives CDR1 MNHEY, CDR2 SMNVEV (reference sequence). The CDR3 is CASSYRGPTDTQYF. In DNA form, the CDR3 reads TGTGCCAGCAGTTACAGGGGCCCCACAGATACGCAGTATTTT.

The rearrangement uses TRBV13 and TRBJ1-2; TRBD1 agrees at 9 bases. Germline V lookup: CDR1 PRHDT, CDR2 FYEKMQ (reference sequence). This CDR3 spans 15 amino acids. Germline trimming cut 5 bases from V and 2 bases from J; bases unmatched to any gene: 6. CDR3 region: CASSPTGTGNYGYTF. CDR3 nucleotide sequence: TGTGCCAGCAGCCCCACCGGGACAGGGAACTATGGCTACACCTTC.

The V call is TRBV24-1, the J call TRBJ2-5; TRBD2 aligns across 16 bases. This CDR3 spans 18 amino acids. Trimming took 4 bases from V and 5 from J; bases not matched to a gene: 9. CDR1 is KGHDR and CDR2 is SFDVKD in the germline V gene. The CDR3 spells CATSESRGTSGREETQYF. Here the CDR3 DNA reads TGTGCCACCAGTGAGTCCAGGGGGACTAGCGGGAGGGAGGAGACCCAGTACTTC.